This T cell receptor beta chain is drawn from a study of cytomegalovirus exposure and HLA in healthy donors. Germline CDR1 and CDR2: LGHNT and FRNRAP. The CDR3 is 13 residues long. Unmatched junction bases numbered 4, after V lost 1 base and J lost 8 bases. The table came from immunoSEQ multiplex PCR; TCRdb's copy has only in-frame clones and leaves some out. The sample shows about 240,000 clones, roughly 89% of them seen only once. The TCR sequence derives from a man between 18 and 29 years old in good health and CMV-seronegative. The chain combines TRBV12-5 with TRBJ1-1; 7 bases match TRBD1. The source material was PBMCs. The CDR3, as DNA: TGTGCTAGTGGTTTGGCCGGGACAGCCGAAGCTTTCTTT. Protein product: CASGLAGTAEAFF.